Each of the 9 T cell receptor beta chains below was sequenced from the same sample in a study of shared clonotypes between healthy human individuals. Libraries were prepared by immunoSEQ multiplex PCR; TCRdb keeps only in-frame clonotypes and omits some of them. The sample records hundreds of thousands of clones, less than 80% being singletons. The sequenced material came from memory CD4+ T cells sorted from blood. Stated subset: CD45RA-negative fraction. The source is a woman in her 30s in good health.

This clone was counted only a few times. J is TRBJ2-1 and V is TRBV28, with 14 bases matching TRBD2. CDR3 size: 15 residues. After removal of 7 bases from V and 12 bases from J, the junction contained 11 bases not matched to a gene. CDR1 and CDR2 (germline): MDHEN, SYDVKM. The CDR3, as DNA: TGTGCCAGCACCATAGGGACTAGCGGGAGATATGCGCAGTTCTTC. Amino acids: CASTIGTSGRYAQFF. Using reference TRBV28 and TRBJ2-1 for the parts outside the CDR3, the full variable domain is DVKVTQSSRYLVKRTGEKVFLECVQDMDHENMFWYRQDPGLGLRLIYFSYDVKMKEKGDIPEGYSVSREKKERFSLILESASTNQTSMYLCASTIGTSGRYAQFFGPGTRLTVL.

V is TRBV7-2 and J is TRBJ2-7; D is possibly TRBD1 (6 bases). Germline V gives CDR1 SGHTA, CDR2 FQGNSA. Deletions cut 1 base from V and 1 base from J, with 20 bases between. CDR3 length: 18 amino acids. For the CDR3, the DNA is TGTGCCAGCAGCTTAGGACAGGCGACGAAGGTGCTTTCCTACGAGCAGTACTTC. Translated: CASSLGQATKVLSYEQYF.

The V call is TRBV9, the J call TRBJ2-2; D is uncertain. V lost 0 bases and J 4 bases, leaving 10 bases between the germline ends. The CDR3 is 15 amino acids. Germline-derived CDR1 and CDR2 are SGDLS and YYNGEE. CDR3 amino acids: CASSVETEITGELFF. The CDR3 DNA follows: TGTGCCAGCAGCGTAGAAACCGAGATCACCGGGGAGCTGTTTTTT.

This chain uses TRBV6-4 with TRBJ2-3; possibly TRBD1 for D (5 bases). The CDR3 totals 15 residues. Trimming pared 0 bases from V and 2 bases from J, leaving 9 bases between. The germline gives CDR1 MRHNA, CDR2 SNTAGT. In DNA, the CDR3 is TGTGCCAGCAGTGACTCGAAAGGGGACACAGATACGCAGTATTTT. It specifies CASSDSKGDTDTQYF.

The genes are TRBV30 and TRBJ1-5; TRBD1 matches at 7 bases. This CDR3 comprises 14 residues. Germline V CDR1 and CDR2: GTSNPN, SVGIG (reference sequence). The junction had 11 bases not matched to a gene; V was cut back by 3 bases and J by 9 bases. The CDR3 DNA follows: TGTGCCTGGAGGGGAGGGGGCGCCTTTTCGCCCCAGCATTTT. It codes for CAWRGGGAFSPQHF. Using reference TRBV30 and TRBJ1-5 for the parts outside the CDR3, the full variable domain is SQTIHQWPATLVQPVGSPLSLECTVEGTSNPNLYWYRQAAGRGLQLLFYSVGIGQISSEVPQNLSASRPQDRQFILSSKKLLLSDSGFYLCAWRGGGAFSPQHFGDGTRLSIL.

The rearrangement links TRBV7-8 to TRBJ1-4, with D possibly matching TRBD1 (5 bases). CDR1 SGHVS and CDR2 FQNEAQ come from the germline V gene. V was clipped by 3 bases and J by 8 bases, with 13 bases between them. The CDR3 length is 14 residues. The CDR3 region is CASSLGGLREKLFF. The CDR3, as DNA: TGTGCCAGCAGCTTGGGGGGTCTACGGGAAAAACTGTTTTTT.

About this clone: This sample also contains other DNA sequences that code for the same CDR3. J is TRBJ2-5 and V is TRBV5-1; no definite D call. The V gene lost 1 base and the J gene lost 1 base, with 2 bases spanning the gap. The CDR3 runs 12 residues. CDR1 and CDR2 (germline): SGHRS, YFSETQ. The CDR3 DNA sequence: TGCGCCAGCAGCTTGCGCCAAGAGACCCAGTACTTC. The encoded protein is CASSLRQETQYF.

J is TRBJ1-3 and V is TRBV28; no clear D gene. CDR1 MDHEN and CDR2 SYDVKM come from the germline V gene. The CDR3 has 10 residues. V gave up 8 bases and J gave up 5 bases, with 4 bases separating them. CDR3 bases: TGTGCCAGCGGTCGAAACACCATATATTTT. Amino acids: CASGRNTIYF.

The chain employs TRBV6-1 and TRBJ2-3; D is perhaps TRBD1 (5 bases). Deletions cut 0 bases from V and 2 bases from J, with 6 bases between. The CDR3 extends over 14 amino acids. Germline V gene data show CDR1 as MNHNS and CDR2 as SASEGT. CDR3 sequence: CASSEAGHTDTQYF. In nucleotides, the CDR3 is TGTGCCAGCAGTGAAGCAGGACACACAGATACGCAGTATTTT.